This entry lists 29 T cell receptor beta chains sequenced from one sample in a study of beta chain features in type 1 diabetes. Regarding the study as a whole: TCRB CDR3 length was moderately but significantly reduced in all four CD4+ subsets of Type 1 diabetes patients.

What was sequenced were expressed TCRB transcripts, since all of the isolated RNA had been reverse transcribed. The assay was immunoSEQ multiplex PCR, and TCRdb's table has in-frame clones only and misses some. The data hold 630,000 or so clones, with 11% to 15% observed a single time. The antigens for these receptors are not known. The sample consisted of naive CD4+ T cells from blood. These TCRs come from a man between 18 and 29 years old with type 1 diabetes.

In this sample, this clone turned up a few times. The CDR3 coding sequence is TGTGCCAGCAGCCCCTGGGGGGGGCAATACGAGCAGTACTTC. This gives the protein CASSPWGGQYEQYF. The rearrangement joins TRBV27 to TRBJ2-7, with a weak D call TRBD2 (7 bases). The CDR3 has 14 amino acids. CDR1 MNHEY and CDR2 SMNVEV come from the germline V gene (reference sequence). Trimming pared 6 bases from V and 4 bases from J, leaving 16 bases between.

This chain uses TRBV2 with TRBJ2-3; maybe TRBD1 (7 bases). Per germline, CDR1 SNHLY and CDR2 FYNNEI. This CDR3 has 12 amino acids. V was shortened by 2 bases and J by 8 bases, with 8 bases between the two germline ends. CDR3 bases: TGTGCCAGCAGTGAACAGGGGGGTACGCAGTATTTT. Translated: CASSEQGGTQYF.

This clone showed up just a few times. V and J are TRBV27 and TRBJ2-7; tentatively, D is TRBD1 (6 bases). The CDR3 contains 14 residues. Germline CDR1 MNHEY, CDR2 SMNVEV (reference sequence). The germline V and J ends were trimmed by 0 bases and 4 bases, with 10 bases remaining between them. The CDR3 reads CASSLSRTVYEQYF. For the CDR3, the DNA is TGTGCCAGCAGTTTATCCCGGACAGTGTACGAGCAGTACTTC.

This chain connects TRBV5-1 to TRBJ1-5; possible D gene TRBD1, 5 bases. CDR1 and CDR2 from the germline V gene are SGHRS and YFSETQ. The V and J ends lost 1 base and 4 bases respectively, with 12 bases between them. The CDR3 length is 15 residues. DNA for the CDR3: TGCGCCAGCAGCTTGTGGGGGAACATTAATCAGCCCCAGCATTTT. It specifies CASSLWGNINQPQHF.

This clone was seen a handful of times. The chain combines TRBV7-2 with TRBJ1-1; 9 bases fit TRBD1. Per the germline V gene, CDR1 is SGHTA and CDR2 is FQGNSA. After removal of 2 bases from V and 13 bases from J, the junction contained 8 bases not matched to a gene. The CDR3 covers 13 residues. This CDR3 reads CASSLTWTGVDFF. CDR3 DNA: TGTGCCAGCAGCTTAACATGGACAGGGGTGGATTTCTTT. Full variable domain (remainder filled in from reference TRBV7-2 and TRBJ1-1): GAGVSQSPSNKVTEKGKDVELRCDPISGHTALYWYRQSLGQGLEFLIYFQGNSAPDKSGLPSDRFSAERTGGSVSTLTIQRTQQEDSAVYLCASSLTWTGVDFFGQGTRLTVV.

This chain links TRBV2 with TRBJ1-1, with D maybe TRBD1 (6 bases). CDR1 is SNHLY and CDR2 is FYNNEI in the germline V gene. The germline V and J ends were trimmed by 1 base and 12 bases, with 9 bases remaining between them. The CDR3 consists of 11 residues. CDR3 region: CASSEGTASFF. The CDR3 DNA follows: TGTGCCAGCAGTGAAGGGACAGCATCTTTCTTT.

This clone has only a few counts. The chain is built from TRBV28 and TRBJ2-1; 13 bases line up with TRBD2. The germline gives CDR1 MDHEN, CDR2 SYDVKM. V shed 4 bases, J shed 5 bases, and the junction held 5 bases outside the gene matches. The CDR3 is made up of 16 amino acids. The CDR3 sequence: CASSSPTSGRHNEQFF. CDR3 DNA: TGTGCCAGCAGTTCGCCGACTAGCGGGAGGCACAATGAGCAGTTCTTC. The full variable domain, in which reference TRBV28 and TRBJ2-1 provide the parts outside the CDR3, is DVKVTQSSRYLVKRTGEKVFLECVQDMDHENMFWYRQDPGLGLRLIYFSYDVKMKEKGDIPEGYSVSREKKERFSLILESASTNQTSMYLCASSSPTSGRHNEQFFGPGTRLTVL.

Remarks on this clone: The same CDR3 arises from other DNA sequences in this sample as well. The chain combines TRBV29-1 with TRBJ2-2; D call uncertain. V shed 6 bases and J shed 0 bases, with 5 bases lying between them. This CDR3 has 12 residues. Germline V gene sequence: CDR1 SQVTM, CDR2 ANQGSEA. CDR3 bases: TGCAGCGTAGAGACGAACACCGGGGAGCTGTTTTTT. Its protein product is CSVETNTGELFF.

This clone was seen a handful of times. The chain has TRBV7-9 and TRBJ1-4, with 7 bases that match TRBD1. The trim removed 5 bases at V and 7 bases at J, leaving 7 bases unmatched. The CDR3 spans 14 residues. In germline, CDR1 is SEHNR, CDR2 FQNEAQ (reference sequence). Here the CDR3 reads CASSRGQSREKLFF. In nucleotides, the CDR3 is TGTGCCAGCAGCCGGGGACAGTCGCGTGAAAAACTGTTTTTT.

This clone was counted between two and nine times. The rearrangement links TRBV4-3 to TRBJ2-7; D ambiguous. V lost 0 bases to trimming and J lost 3 bases, with 6 bases between them. This CDR3 comprises 13 residues. Germline CDR1 and CDR2: LGHNA and YSLEER. The CDR3 DNA follows: TGCGCCAGCAGCCAAGATTACAGCTACGAGCAGTACTTC. Translation gives CASSQDYSYEQYF.

In its sample, this clone was seen a few times. V gene TRBV15 combines with J gene TRBJ2-5, with 12 bases lining up with TRBD2. The CDR3 length is 16 residues. Germline-derived CDR1 and CDR2 are LNHNV and YYDKDF (reference sequence). V lost 4 bases to trimming and J lost 5 bases; unmatched junction nucleotides: 8. The CDR3 DNA reads as TGTGCCACCAGCATAGGACTAGCGGGAAGTGGGGAGACCCAGTACTTC. This codes for CATSIGLAGSGETQYF.

The table lists this clone with a few counts. V is TRBV5-1 and J is TRBJ2-1; 13 positions match TRBD2. The V gene end was trimmed by 6 bases and the J gene end by 0 bases; junction bases not matched to a gene: 3. The CDR3 extends over 16 amino acids. Germline loops: CDR1 SGHRS, CDR2 YFSETQ. CDR3 DNA sequence: TGCGCCAGCAAGGGACTAGCGGGGTCCTCCTACAATGAGCAGTTCTTC. It specifies CASKGLAGSSYNEQFF.

This clone was counted between two and nine times. This sequence joins TRBV28 and TRBJ1-1; D unresolved. Germline assignment: CDR1 MDHEN and CDR2 SYDVKM. The V gene lost 5 bases and the J gene lost 1 base, with 14 bases spanning the gap. The CDR3 is made up of 15 amino acids. This CDR3 reads CASSPEGSQNTEAFF. DNA of the CDR3: TGTGCCAGCAGTCCAGAGGGCAGTCAGAACACTGAAGCTTTCTTT.

This clone was recorded a few times. The gene calls are TRBV2 and TRBJ2-2; unclear D gene. The CDR3 contains 14 residues. Trimming took 5 bases from V and 6 from J, leaving 13 bases between them. From germline, CDR1 is SNHLY and CDR2 FYNNEI. CDR3 sequence (DNA): TGTGCCAGCAGTTCCTCGACCCCCCCCGGGGAGCTGTTTTTT. Encoded protein: CASSSSTPPGELFF.

The sample holds a few counts of this clone. The chain is built from TRBV28 and TRBJ1-1; D is unclear. This CDR3 spans 12 amino acids. V gave up 4 bases and J gave up 7 bases, with 10 bases separating them. CDR1 and CDR2 from the germline V gene are MDHEN and SYDVKM. The CDR3 sequence is CASSSSQFEAFF. CDR3 sequence (DNA): TGTGCCAGCAGTTCCTCTCAATTTGAAGCTTTCTTT.

The chain joins TRBV14 to TRBJ1-2; D is undetermined. Germline assignment: CDR1 SGHDN and CDR2 FVKESK. CDR3 size: 16 residues. V was trimmed by 6 bases and J by 1 base, leaving 18 bases between them. The DNA for the CDR3 is TGTGCCAGCAGTTCCGGCCTTGCTCCCAATAACTATGGCTACACCTTC. It is translated as CASSSGLAPNNYGYTF.

Details on this clone: The sample has other DNA sequences that encode this CDR3 too. V usage is TRBV30 and J usage is TRBJ1-2; D remains ambiguous. The CDR3 runs to 11 residues. Trimming left V 1 base short and J 4 bases short, with 4 bases between. Per the germline V gene, CDR1 is GTSNPN and CDR2 is SVGIG (reference sequence). The CDR3 loop is CAWSGGYGYTF. CDR3 bases: TGTGCCTGGAGTGGGGGCTATGGCTACACCTTC. Supplemented by reference TRBV30 and TRBJ1-2, the full variable domain reads SQTIHQWPATLVQPVGSPLSLECTVEGTSNPNLYWYRQAAGRGLQLLFYSVGIGQISSEVPQNLSASRPQDRQFILSSKKLLLSDSGFYLCAWSGGYGYTFGSGTRLTVV.

The chain uses TRBV30 and TRBJ1-1, with D unclear. Germline values: CDR1 GTSNPN, CDR2 SVGIG (reference sequence). The V end lost 0 bases, the J end lost 6 bases, and 14 bases lay between the germline ends. The CDR3 runs 14 residues. The CDR3: CAWSVGQTGAEAFF. The CDR3 nucleotides read TGTGCCTGGAGTGTGGGCCAAACCGGCGCTGAAGCTTTCTTT.

This chain joins TRBV5-4 and TRBJ2-1; D is ambiguous. CDR1 SGHNT and CDR2 YYREEE come from the germline V gene (reference sequence). This CDR3 has 14 amino acids. Trimming took off 0 bases at V and 4 bases at J, with 8 bases between the two ends. The CDR3: CASSLAAGYNEQFF. The CDR3, as DNA: TGTGCCAGCAGCTTGGCCGCAGGATACAATGAGCAGTTCTTC. The whole variable domain, remainder taken from reference TRBV5-4 and TRBJ2-1, is ETGVTQSPTHLIKTRGQQVTLRCSSQSGHNTVSWYQQALGQGPQFIFQYYREEENGRGNFPPRFSGLQFPNYSSELNVNALELDDSALYLCASSLAAGYNEQFFGPGTRLTVL.

This clone was seen only a few times. The chain combines TRBV6-5 with TRBJ2-7, with D possibly TRBD1 on 5 matching bases. Between the trimmed V and J ends, which lost 2 bases and 6 bases, there was a span of 11 bases. The CDR3 totals 13 residues. Looked up from germline, CDR1 is MNHEY and CDR2 is SVGAGI. The DNA for the CDR3 is TGTGCCAGCAGTTACGGATACCAGGGCGAGCAGTACTTC. Its protein is CASSYGYQGEQYF.

This clone was picked up a small number of times. The rearrangement joins TRBV4-3 to TRBJ1-2; tentatively, D is TRBD1 (6 bases). The V end lost 1 base, the J end lost 4 bases, and 10 bases lay between the germline ends. CDR1 and CDR2 (germline): LGHNA, YSLEER. The CDR3 length is 14 residues. Here the CDR3 DNA reads TGCGCCAGCAGCCAAGTGGACAGAGCCTATGGCTACACCTTC. Translation: CASSQVDRAYGYTF.

This clone turned up a few times. V is TRBV5-1 and J is TRBJ2-7; no reliable D call. CDR1 is SGHRS and CDR2 is YFSETQ in the germline V gene. CDR3 length: 11 amino acids. The V end lost 7 bases, the J end lost 3 bases, and 8 bases lay between the germline ends. CDR3 amino acids: CASGDNYEQYF. CDR3 bases: TGCGCCAGCGGAGACAACTACGAGCAGTACTTC.

The V call is TRBV4-3, the J call TRBJ1-3, with 7 bases that match TRBD1. The ends lost 0 bases at V and 4 bases at J; junction bases unmatched: 3. Germline loops: CDR1 LGHNA, CDR2 YSLEER. The CDR3 is made up of 15 amino acids. CDR3 sequence: CASSQDPGQGNTIYF. The CDR3 nucleotides are TGCGCCAGCAGCCAAGATCCGGGACAGGGAAACACCATATATTTT.

This clone has a handful of counts. The chain is built from TRBV29-1 and TRBJ2-3, with TRBD1 as a possible D gene (6 bases). The CDR3 spans 16 residues. V gave up 1 base and J gave up 2 bases, with 16 bases separating them. CDR1 is SQVTM and CDR2 is ANQGSEA in the germline V gene. CDR3 protein: CSVEGGRDRSTDTQYF. The CDR3 nucleotides are TGCAGCGTTGAAGGAGGCAGAGACAGGTCCACAGATACGCAGTATTTT.

V gene TRBV19 combines with J gene TRBJ2-1; 7 bases fit TRBD2. The CDR3 loop spans 14 amino acids. The junction had 7 bases not matched to a gene; V was cut back by 9 bases and J by 2 bases. Germline loops: CDR1 LNHDA, CDR2 SQIVND (reference sequence). CDR3 sequence reads: CASAGVLTYNEQFF. The CDR3 DNA sequence: TGTGCCAGCGCGGGGGTCCTAACCTACAATGAGCAGTTCTTC.

The chain joins TRBV28 to TRBJ2-7; the D call may be TRBD1 or TRBD2 (5 bases each). Germline CDR1 and CDR2: MDHEN and SYDVKM. The CDR3 runs to 14 residues. Trimming removed 7 bases from V and 2 bases from J, with 15 bases in between. The CDR3 protein is CASTGTLWPYEQYF. The CDR3 DNA reads as TGTGCCAGCACAGGGACCCTCTGGCCCTACGAGCAGTACTTC.

This clone was seen only a few times. J is TRBJ2-1 and V is TRBV7-9; TRBD1 aligns across 11 bases. Germline V gene sequence: CDR1 SEHNR, CDR2 FQNEAQ (reference sequence). The junction had 4 bases not matched to a gene; V was cut back by 5 bases and J by 4 bases. The CDR3 consists of 15 residues. The CDR3 sequence is CASSAGQGVYNEQFF. For the CDR3, the DNA is TGTGCCAGCAGCGCGGGACAGGGGGTTTACAATGAGCAGTTCTTC.

The genes are TRBV10-2 and TRBJ2-7, with no clear D. Germline lookup yields CDR1 WSHSY and CDR2 SAAADI. The V and J ends lost 3 bases and 3 bases respectively, with 9 bases between them. The CDR3 sequence is 13 residues long. The CDR3 loop is CASSDLASYEQYF. As DNA, the CDR3 is TGCGCCAGCAGTGATTTGGCTAGCTACGAGCAGTACTTC.

Only a few counts were recorded for this clone. The V call is TRBV10-3, the J call TRBJ2-7; D ambiguous. The germline V gene has CDR1 ENHRY and CDR2 SYGVKD. The V end was cut by 3 bases, the J end by 2 bases, with 8 bases between. The CDR3 extends over 13 amino acids. The chain's CDR3 is CAISDAVAYEQYF. DNA for the CDR3: TGTGCCATCAGTGACGCCGTGGCCTACGAGCAGTACTTC.